A selection of T cell receptor beta chains follows, all from one sample in a study of regulatory T cells in long-lasting Graves disease. From the multiplex PCR reads, TCRdb called clonotypes with MiXCR, one entry per CDR3 protein. This sample has about 470,000 distinct CDR3 sequences, with 15% found just once. This sample was shared with a second study, whose subject was T cells in Graves' hyperthyroidism and ophthalmopathy.

Here the sequenced sample was peripheral blood mononuclear cells (PBMCs), taken at new diagnosis, from a patient treated with antithyroid drugs. The source of these receptors is a woman aged 25-40 years with Graves disease. The CDR3 runs from the conserved cysteine through the conserved F or W. D genes are given only for firm matches. Not every row has a clone size; where given, it reads once, few, many or a size class.

CDR3 protein: CASSYVAGGPAYEQYF
CDR3 DNA: TGTGCCAGCAGTTACGTAGCGGGAGGGCCCGCCTACGAGCAGTACTTC
clone size: NA
J gene: TRBJ2-7
V gene: TRBV12-3/TRBV12-4
CDR3 length: 16
D gene: TRBD2

CDR3 protein: CASSLVYSTDTQYF
CDR3 DNA: TGTGCCAGCAGCTTAGTGTACTCGACAGATACGCAGTATTTT
clone size: many
J gene: TRBJ2-3
V gene: TRBV11-2
CDR3 length: 14
D gene: NA

CDR3 protein: CATSPGPKEETKNIQYF
CDR3 DNA: TGTGCCACCTCGCCGGGACCCAAGGAGGAGACCAAAAACATTCAGTACTTC
clone size: many
J gene: TRBJ2-4
V gene: TRBV24-1
CDR3 length: 17
D gene: NA

CDR3 protein: CASSLARTSGKNIQYF
CDR3 DNA: TGTGCCAGCAGCTTAGCCCGGACTAGCGGTAAAAACATTCAGTACTTC
clone size: many
J gene: TRBJ2-4
V gene: TRBV11-2
CDR3 length: 16
D gene: TRBD2

CDR3 protein: CAGGGRGTQYF
CDR3 DNA: TGTGCCGGAGGCGGGCGGGGGACCCAGTACTTC
clone size: NA
J gene: TRBJ2-5
V gene: TRBV28
CDR3 length: 11
D gene: NA

CDR3 protein: CASSESSEAPNTGELFF
CDR3 DNA: TGCGCCAGCAGTGAGTCGAGTGAAGCTCCGAACACCGGGGAGCTGTTTTTT
clone size: few
J gene: TRBJ2-2
V gene: TRBV10-1
CDR3 length: 17
D gene: NA

CDR3 protein: CASSRLAEGNEQFF
CDR3 DNA: TGCGCCAGCAGTAGACTAGCGGAGGGCAATGAGCAGTTCTTC
clone size: few
J gene: TRBJ2-1
V gene: TRBV10-2
CDR3 length: 14
D gene: TRBD2

CDR3 protein: CASSSPFRRGQEKLFF
CDR3 DNA: TGTGCCAGCAGCTCGCCTTTCCGCAGGGGACAAGAAAAACTGTTTTTT
clone size: NA
J gene: TRBJ1-4
V gene: TRBV5-6
CDR3 length: 16
D gene: NA

CDR3 protein: CASSTKRERGTDTQYF
CDR3 DNA: TGTGCCAGCAGCACCAAGCGGGAGCGGGGCACAGATACGCAGTATTTT
clone size: many
J gene: TRBJ2-3
V gene: TRBV11-2
CDR3 length: 16
D gene: TRBD2

CDR3 protein: CSVEDPGTSGYKETQYF
CDR3 DNA: TGCAGCGTTGAAGACCCGGGGACTAGCGGATATAAAGAGACCCAGTACTTC
clone size: few
J gene: TRBJ2-5
V gene: TRBV29-1
CDR3 length: 17
D gene: TRBD2

CDR3 protein: CASSMGGVSPGANVLTF
CDR3 DNA: TGTGCCAGCAGTATGGGCGGGGTGTCTCCTGGGGCCAACGTCCTGACTTTC
clone size: few
J gene: TRBJ2-6
V gene: TRBV12-3/TRBV12-4
CDR3 length: 17
D gene: NA

CDR3 protein: CASSLDPPGLSAKNIQYF
CDR3 DNA: TGTGCCAGCAGCTTAGATCCCCCGGGACTTTCAGCCAAAAACATTCAGTACTTC
clone size: many
J gene: TRBJ2-4
V gene: TRBV11-2
CDR3 length: 18
D gene: NA

CDR3 protein: CASSLQNSYNEQFF
CDR3 DNA: TGTGCCAGCAGTTTGCAAAACTCCTACAATGAGCAGTTCTTC
clone size: NA
J gene: TRBJ2-1
V gene: TRBV27
CDR3 length: 14
D gene: NA

CDR3 protein: CASSSGTGKGQPQHF
CDR3 DNA: TGTGCCAGTAGTTCAGGGACAGGGAAGGGCCAGCCCCAGCATTTT
clone size: NA
J gene: TRBJ1-5
V gene: TRBV19
CDR3 length: 15
D gene: TRBD1

CDR3 protein: CASSQEKRGVSGYMGDEQFF
CDR3 DNA: TGTGCCAGCAGCCAAGAGAAGAGGGGGGTTAGCGGCTATATGGGGGATGAGCAGTTCTTC
clone size: many
J gene: TRBJ2-1
V gene: TRBV3-1
CDR3 length: 20
D gene: NA

CDR3 protein: CASADGQGYNERLF
CDR3 DNA: TGCGCCAGTGCTGATGGTCAGGGTTACAATGAGCGGTTATTC
clone size: NA
J gene: TRBJ2-1
V gene: TRBV5-1
CDR3 length: 14
D gene: NA

CDR3 protein: CASSEGLAVAKNIQYF
CDR3 DNA: TGTGCCAGCAGTGAAGGACTAGCGGTAGCCAAAAACATTCAGTACTTC
clone size: many
J gene: TRBJ2-4
V gene: TRBV2
CDR3 length: 16
D gene: TRBD2

CDR3 protein: CASSLRGTRFLNTEAFF
CDR3 DNA: TGTGCCAGCAGTCTCAGGGGAACTCGGTTTTTGAACACTGAAGCTTTCTTT
clone size: many
J gene: TRBJ1-1
V gene: TRBV12-3/TRBV12-4
CDR3 length: 17
D gene: NA

CDR3 protein: CSAGQRNSNQPQHF
CDR3 DNA: TGCAGTGCTGGACAGCGAAATAGCAATCAGCCCCAGCATTTT
clone size: many
J gene: TRBJ1-5
V gene: TRBV20-1
CDR3 length: 14
D gene: NA

CDR3 protein: CASSRHNPNTIYF
CDR3 DNA: TGTGCCAGCAGCCGCCATAACCCAAACACCATATATTTT
clone size: NA
J gene: TRBJ1-3
V gene: TRBV28
CDR3 length: 13
D gene: NA

CDR3 protein: CASSLGNYQDRLNEQYF
CDR3 DNA: TGTGCCAGCAGCTTAGGCAATTACCAGGACAGGCTTAACGAGCAGTACTTC
clone size: NA
J gene: TRBJ2-7
V gene: TRBV7-9
CDR3 length: 17
D gene: TRBD1

CDR3 protein: CSAIFAQPTF
CDR3 DNA: TGCAGTGCTATATTCGCTCAACCGACTTTC
clone size: many
J gene: TRBJ2-7
V gene: TRBV20-1
CDR3 length: 10
D gene: NA

CDR3 protein: CATAYGEALNEQFF
CDR3 DNA: TGTGCCACCGCCTATGGAGAGGCCCTGAATGAGCAGTTCTTC
clone size: NA
J gene: TRBJ2-1
V gene: TRBV15
CDR3 length: 14
D gene: NA

CDR3 protein: CASSLAEPTMGQFF
CDR3 DNA: TGTGCCAGCAGTTTAGCGGAACCTACAATGGGGCAGTTCTTC
clone size: many
J gene: TRBJ2-1
V gene: TRBV12-3/TRBV12-4
CDR3 length: 14
D gene: NA

CDR3 protein: CASSPRDLRLSGELFF
CDR3 DNA: TGTGCCAGCAGCCCCAGGGACCTGCGTCTGTCCGGGGAGCTGTTTTTT
clone size: few
J gene: TRBJ2-2
V gene: TRBV2
CDR3 length: 16
D gene: NA

CDR3 protein: CASRAGFTSGNSYEQYF
CDR3 DNA: TGTGCCAGCAGAGCAGGCTTTACTAGCGGGAACTCCTACGAGCAGTACTTC
clone size: many
J gene: TRBJ2-7
V gene: TRBV6-2/TRBV6-3
CDR3 length: 17
D gene: TRBD2

CDR3 protein: CASSSLDRYTGELFF
CDR3 DNA: TGTGCCAGCAGCTCCCTCGACCGGTACACCGGGGAGCTGTTTTTT
clone size: many
J gene: TRBJ2-2
V gene: TRBV7-9
CDR3 length: 15
D gene: NA

CDR3 protein: CASSLGQGASSYEQYF
CDR3 DNA: TGTGCCAGCAGCCTGGGACAGGGGGCGAGTTCCTACGAGCAGTACTTC
clone size: many
J gene: TRBJ2-7
V gene: TRBV7-9
CDR3 length: 16
D gene: TRBD1

CDR3 protein: CASSLRGLAGGADTQYF
CDR3 DNA: TGTGCCAGCAGTTTACGGGGACTAGCGGGAGGAGCAGATACGCAGTATTTT
clone size: NA
J gene: TRBJ2-3
V gene: TRBV28
CDR3 length: 17
D gene: TRBD2

CDR3 protein: CATSRKGRRAGAVTDTQYF
CDR3 DNA: TGTGCCACCAGCAGAAAAGGGCGGCGGGCGGGAGCTGTCACAGATACGCAGTATTTT
clone size: many
J gene: TRBJ2-3
V gene: TRBV15
CDR3 length: 19
D gene: TRBD2

CDR3 protein: CASSPMPTTDGNTIYF
CDR3 DNA: TGTGCCAGCAGTCCTATGCCGACCACTGACGGAAACACCATATATTTT
clone size: NA
J gene: TRBJ1-3
V gene: TRBV9
CDR3 length: 16
D gene: NA

CDR3 protein: CASSATGVVSNQPQHF
CDR3 DNA: TGTGCCAGTAGTGCTACAGGGGTGGTTAGCAATCAGCCCCAGCATTTT
clone size: NA
J gene: TRBJ1-5
V gene: TRBV19
CDR3 length: 16
D gene: TRBD1

CDR3 protein: CASSFQQGVGEQYF
CDR3 DNA: TGTGCCAGCAGTTTCCAACAGGGCGTCGGCGAGCAGTACTTC
clone size: many
J gene: TRBJ2-7
V gene: TRBV27
CDR3 length: 14
D gene: NA

CDR3 protein: CASSASGRLTNYGYTF
CDR3 DNA: TGTGCCAGCAGTGCATCGGGCAGGCTAACTAACTATGGCTACACCTTC
clone size: NA
J gene: TRBJ1-2
V gene: TRBV28
CDR3 length: 16
D gene: NA

CDR3 protein: CASSRLAGEGTDTQYF
CDR3 DNA: TGTGCCAGCAGTAGACTAGCGGGAGAGGGCACAGATACGCAGTATTTT
clone size: many
J gene: TRBJ2-3
V gene: TRBV6-1
CDR3 length: 16
D gene: TRBD2

CDR3 protein: CASSHWGSDTGELFF
CDR3 DNA: TGTGCCAGCAGCCACTGGGGGAGCGACACCGGGGAGCTGTTTTTT
clone size: few
J gene: TRBJ2-2
V gene: TRBV3-1
CDR3 length: 15
D gene: NA

CDR3 protein: CASSTGTSYEQYF
CDR3 DNA: TGTGCCAGCAGCACCGGGACTAGTTACGAGCAGTACTTC
clone size: many
J gene: TRBJ2-7
V gene: TRBV27
CDR3 length: 13
D gene: TRBD2

CDR3 protein: CASSADQRGYNEQFF
CDR3 DNA: TGTGCCAGCAGCGCAGACCAGCGGGGGTACAATGAGCAGTTCTTC
clone size: many
J gene: TRBJ2-1
V gene: TRBV7-9
CDR3 length: 15
D gene: TRBD2

CDR3 protein: CASSVSFTENTEAFF
CDR3 DNA: TGTGCCAGCAGCGTAAGTTTCACGGAGAACACTGAAGCTTTCTTT
clone size: many
J gene: TRBJ1-1
V gene: TRBV9
CDR3 length: 15
D gene: NA

CDR3 protein: CASGLVLTSHSNTDTQYF
CDR3 DNA: TGTGCTAGTGGTTTGGTACTTACCTCACACTCTAACACAGATACGCAGTATTTT
clone size: many
J gene: TRBJ2-3
V gene: TRBV12-5
CDR3 length: 18
D gene: NA

CDR3 protein: CASSRIPETGEQYF
CDR3 DNA: TGTGCCAGCAGTAGAATCCCGGAGACCGGCGAGCAGTACTTC
clone size: few
J gene: TRBJ2-7
V gene: TRBV6-1
CDR3 length: 14
D gene: NA

CDR3 protein: CSARDRWAPEQYF
CDR3 DNA: TGCAGTGCTAGAGATCGTTGGGCCCCCGAGCAGTACTTC
clone size: few
J gene: TRBJ2-7
V gene: TRBV20-1
CDR3 length: 13
D gene: NA

CDR3 protein: CASSQDTTLLETQYF
CDR3 DNA: TGTGCCAGCAGCCAAGATACCACGCTTTTAGAGACCCAGTACTTC
clone size: NA
J gene: TRBJ2-5
V gene: TRBV3-1
CDR3 length: 15
D gene: NA

CDR3 protein: CASSVTGVFGYTF
CDR3 DNA: TGTGCCAGCAGCGTGACAGGGGTTTTTGGCTACACCTTC
clone size: few
J gene: TRBJ1-2
V gene: TRBV9
CDR3 length: 13
D gene: TRBD1

CDR3 protein: CASSSSGRAGEQFF
CDR3 DNA: TGTGCCAGCAGCTCTAGCGGGAGGGCCGGGGAGCAGTTCTTC
clone size: NA
J gene: TRBJ2-1
V gene: TRBV7-7
CDR3 length: 14
D gene: TRBD2

CDR3 protein: CASSYGQAYGYTF
CDR3 DNA: TGTGCCAGCAGTTACGGTCAGGCTTATGGCTACACCTTC
clone size: NA
J gene: TRBJ1-2
V gene: TRBV6-5
CDR3 length: 13
D gene: NA